The present T cell receptor (beta chain) was sequenced within a study of Ad26.COV2.S vaccination and SARS-CoV-2 variants (dated by TCRdb to the early 2020s). Looking at the study overall: The specificity and breadth of SARS-CoV-2-reactive T cell receptors after Ad26.COV2.S vaccination were assessed by TCRbeta repertoire sequencing. The TCR-sequenced set comprised around 32 samples: about 19 Ad26.COV2.S vaccine recipients, 5 placebo recipients and 8 SARS-CoV-2 convalescent individuals. Study-wide findings and limitations: Substantial breadth of spike-specific CD8+ and CD4+ T cell responses was reported after vaccination. The authors noted that the TCR breadth and depth analyses may have underestimated total T cell responses. Spike-specific TCR breadth was higher in Ad26.COV2.S recipients than in placebo recipients (P = 0.0014). Comparable non-spike TCR breadth was observed between vaccine and placebo recipients, consistent with only spike being contained in the vaccine.

Concerning this clone: There is no known antigen for this receptor. Qualities for individual bases were not recorded, and no much larger clone is one base off.

In light of the paper, this sample's time point label describes: individuals recovered from natural SARS-CoV-2 infection. V trim: 5 bases; J trim: 1 base; unmatched bases: 8. From the cysteine up to the phenylalanine, the CDR3 has a length of 16 residues. Here the CDR3 DNA is all that survives: 48 bases in frame from base 1. Based on the germline V gene, the CDR1 and CDR2 sequences are SGHAT and FQNNGV. The immunoSEQ Assay was the method used to sequence TCRbeta CDR3 regions. After extraction, genomic DNA underwent amplification by bias-controlled multiplex PCR, followed by high-throughput sequencing. The published analysis was carried out like this. To quantify the absolute abundance of every unique TCRbeta CDR3 region, sequences were collapsed and filtered. T cell fraction was estimated by normalization of TCRbeta template counts to usable DNA, with usable DNA being measured through amplification of reference genes present in all nucleated cells. Repertoire TCRs were annotated as SARS-CoV-2-specific when V gene, CDR3 amino acid sequence and J gene were exactly matched to a known reactive TCR set. MIRA supplied the reference SARS-CoV-2 TCR set, which was filtered for enrichment in COVID-19-positive ImmuneCODE repertoires so that public or cross-reactive TCRs were removed. Using the MIRA antigens, annotated TCRs were further analysed by specific ORF or by position within an ORF. Depth was the summed frequency of annotated unique rearrangements, while breadth was defined as annotated unique rearrangements over total unique productive rearrangements. Two-sided Wilcoxon rank-sum tests were used to compare TCR breadth between groups. TCRdb retrieved this table from immuneACCESS and kept in-frame rearrangements only. Not all clones are present; in checked studies, unresolved V genes account for under half, and no reason is known for the remainder. The V and J calls and clone size come from that table; D and trimming were worked out from the DNA. This sample comprises about 350,000 clones, 92% of them detected only once. The leading ten clones occupy under 4% of the sample.

The sequencing here drew on peripheral blood, taken after recovery from COVID-19. The receptor was isolated from a human donor who had recovered from COVID-19. The chain is made from TRBV11-2 and TRBJ1-2; a stretch of 9 junction bases matches TRBD1. The CDR3 region has the sequence CASSPMDRGNNYGYTF. Read as DNA, the sequence is TGTGCCAGCAGCCCCATGGACAGGGGTAATAACTATGGCTACACCTTC.